This paragraph covers one T cell receptor beta chain sequence. Its recognized antigen is unknown. Per-base qualities were not stored, and no clone one base away is much larger. Enrolling through a virtual design, the prospective study's participants ranged in age from roughly 18 to 95 years and lived across roughly 24 United States geographic areas. To assign participants to cohorts, the prospective study relied on clinical history that participants themselves reported in a screening survey and a study questionnaire. Exposed participants had been in contact with someone with a PCR-confirmed or clinician-diagnosed COVID-19 case within 2 weeks of study entry. In the prospective study, whole blood, serum and a nasopharyngeal or oropharyngeal swab were collected from each participant by mobile phlebotomists. Over a roughly 2-month period, participants in the prospective study had the option of providing additional blood draws and questionnaires. Prospective study blood samples were shipped either frozen or at room temperature before DNA extraction.

These data belong to a study of blood T cell repertoires in COVID-19 (dated by TCRdb to about 2020). As for the study more broadly: Samples from collaborators originated in the United States, Italy and Spain and spanned both the acute and convalescent phases of COVID-19. Samples were obtained from the ongoing ImmuneRACE study (first 160 participants) and from some 1,200 subjects provided by 6 global collaborators. The material from the prospective study consisted of cDNA or gDNA derived from T cells, B-cell-depleted T cells, or PBMCs. The sample metadata nearly always contained a de-identified subject ID, COVID-19 status, age in years and sex. Where HLA class I and class II types were available, the types were taken from metadata supplied by the sample provider, not from assay-based typing. The dataset comprised deeply sampled blood TCRbeta repertoires from subjects exposed to, actively infected with, or recovered from COVID-19. The repertoires were released in a freely available public database meant as a resource for research on the immune response to SARS-CoV-2.

Overall study results and their limits: The amount of clinical and demographic metadata varied by source and participant and was provided uncurated.

The junction carries 12 bases between V and J, which are trimmed by 0 bases and 6 bases respectively. As encoded in the germline V gene, CDR1 is MNHEY while CDR2 is SVGAGI. The cysteine opens and the phenylalanine closes a CDR3 of 16 amino acids. The retained sequence is limited to the CDR3, 48 bases, with the frame set at the first base. TCRbeta CDR3 regions were amplified from genomic DNA using the immunoSEQ Assay, a bias-controlled multiplex PCR. Concerning the study's data processing: The number of nucleated cells in each sample was estimated from the amplification of reference gene primers within the assay. Sequence reads were collapsed and filtered to measure the absolute abundance of every unique TCRbeta CDR3 rearrangement. For each sample, productive Simpson clonality was calculated as the square root of Simpson's diversity index over productive rearrangements. In TCRdb, the immuneACCESS table is reduced to in-frame sequences with V and J assigned. These tables do not hold every clone; where another copy was compared, an unresolved V gene accounts for under half, and the others remain unexplained. V, J and clone size are those of that table, while D and trimming were read from the DNA. Recorded for this sample are approximately 200,000 clones; 75% to 90% of them occurred a single time. Together, the top ten hold more than 4% of the sample.

This receptor was obtained from a woman aged 25 to 39 who had been exposed to COVID-19. Sequencing was done on a sample of PBMCs or T cells enriched from blood (not recorded which). The chain links TRBV6-5 with TRBJ1-6, with no reliable assignment of the D segment. The CDR3 protein is CASSYSDRSGNSPLHF. The nucleotides are TGTGCCAGCAGTTACTCAGATAGGAGTGGTAATTCACCCCTCCACTTT.